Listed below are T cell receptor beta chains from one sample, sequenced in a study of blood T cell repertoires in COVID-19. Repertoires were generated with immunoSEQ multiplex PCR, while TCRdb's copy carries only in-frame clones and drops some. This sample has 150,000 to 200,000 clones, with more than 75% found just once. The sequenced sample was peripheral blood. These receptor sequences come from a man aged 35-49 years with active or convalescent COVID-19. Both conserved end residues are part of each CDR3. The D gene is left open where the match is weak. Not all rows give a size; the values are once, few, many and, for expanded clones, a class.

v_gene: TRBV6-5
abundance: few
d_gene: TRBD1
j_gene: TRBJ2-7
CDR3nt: TGTGCCAGCAGCCAGGGACAGGGTGGGCAGTACTTC
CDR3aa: CASSQGQGGQYF

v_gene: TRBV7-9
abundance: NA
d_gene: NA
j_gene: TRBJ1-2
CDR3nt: TGTGCCAGCAGCTTAGGGCCCTCCACGGGCTACACCTTC
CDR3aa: CASSLGPSTGYTF

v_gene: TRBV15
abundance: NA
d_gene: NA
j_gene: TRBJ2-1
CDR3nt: TGTGCCACCAGCAGATCCACAGGGGGGGCTTACAATGAGCAGTTCTTC
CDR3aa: CATSRSTGGAYNEQFF

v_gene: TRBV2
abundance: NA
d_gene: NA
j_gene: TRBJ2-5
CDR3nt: TGTGCCAGCAGAAGGACAGCCTCACAAGAGACCCAGTACTTC
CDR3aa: CASRRTASQETQYF

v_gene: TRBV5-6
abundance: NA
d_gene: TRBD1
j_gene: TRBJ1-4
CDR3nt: TGTGCCAGCAGCTTGAGAGGGGGCGCCGTTGTCGAAAAACTGTTTTTT
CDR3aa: CASSLRGGAVVEKLFF

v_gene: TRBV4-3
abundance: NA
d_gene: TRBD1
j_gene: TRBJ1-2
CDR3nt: TGCGCCAGCAGCCCGACAGGGGGCTATGGCTACACCTTC
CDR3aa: CASSPTGGYGYTF

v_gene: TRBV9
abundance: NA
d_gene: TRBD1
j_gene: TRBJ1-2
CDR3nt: TGTGCCAGCAGCACAACAGGGGGCAACTATGGCTACACCTTC
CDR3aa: CASSTTGGNYGYTF

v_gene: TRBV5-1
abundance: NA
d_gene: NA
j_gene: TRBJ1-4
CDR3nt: TGCGCCAGCAGCTTGGGCTCGCAGGGAAGGGAAAAACTGTTTTTT
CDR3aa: CASSLGSQGREKLFF

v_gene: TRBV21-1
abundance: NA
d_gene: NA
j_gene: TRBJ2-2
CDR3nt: TGTGCCAGCAGCAAATATTTTGAGGGAGGCCTTTGTCTGAACACCGGGGAGCTGTTTTTT
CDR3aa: CASSKYFEGGLCLNTGELFF

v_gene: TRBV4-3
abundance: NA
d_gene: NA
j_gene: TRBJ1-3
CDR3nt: TGCGCCAGCAGCCAAGAACCAGTCTCTGGAAACACCATATATTTT
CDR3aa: CASSQEPVSGNTIYF

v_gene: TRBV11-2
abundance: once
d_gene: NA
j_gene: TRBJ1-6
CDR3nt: TGTGCCAGCAGCTTAGCTCCGGTCCACCCATGGCACTTT
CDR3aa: CASSLAPVHPWHF

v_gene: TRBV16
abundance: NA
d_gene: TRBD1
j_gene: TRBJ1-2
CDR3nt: TGTGCCAGCAGCCAAGACAGGGGGCTTGTTTTGAACTATGGCTACACCTTC
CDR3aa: CASSQDRGLVLNYGYTF

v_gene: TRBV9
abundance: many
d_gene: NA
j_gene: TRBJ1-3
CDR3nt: TGTGCCAGCAGCGAGACAGACAGTGGAAACACCATATATTTT
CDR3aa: CASSETDSGNTIYF

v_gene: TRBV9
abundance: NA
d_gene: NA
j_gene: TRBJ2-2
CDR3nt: TGTGCCAGCAGCGTTAGTGGAGGAACTACCGGGGAGCTGTTTTTT
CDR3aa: CASSVSGGTTGELFF

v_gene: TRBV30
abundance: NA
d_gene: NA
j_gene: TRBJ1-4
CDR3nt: TGTGCCTGGAGTTTATTAGGGGAAGCAACTAATGAAAAACTGTTTTTT
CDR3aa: CAWSLLGEATNEKLFF

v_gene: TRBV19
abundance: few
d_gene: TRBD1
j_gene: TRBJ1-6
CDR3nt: TGTGCCAGTAGTAGACAGGGGGAATCACCCCTCCACTTT
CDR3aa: CASSRQGESPLHF

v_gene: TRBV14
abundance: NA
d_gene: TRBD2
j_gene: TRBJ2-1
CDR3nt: TGTGCCAGCAGCCAAGATCAGACTAGCGGGCGTAATGAGCAGTTCTTC
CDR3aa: CASSQDQTSGRNEQFF

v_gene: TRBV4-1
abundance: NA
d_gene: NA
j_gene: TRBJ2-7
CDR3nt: TGCGCCAGCAGTGTAAGCACCTCCTACGAGCAGTACTTC
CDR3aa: CASSVSTSYEQYF

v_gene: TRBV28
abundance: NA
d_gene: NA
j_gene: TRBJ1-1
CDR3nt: TGTGCCAGCAGTTTGACGGTAGCCTTAAGGACTGAAGCTTTCTTT
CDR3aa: CASSLTVALRTEAFF

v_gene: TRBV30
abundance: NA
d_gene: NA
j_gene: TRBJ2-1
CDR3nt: TGTGCCTGGGTTGGAGCCCCTGGAGGGGATGAGCAGTTCTTC
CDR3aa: CAWVGAPGGDEQFF

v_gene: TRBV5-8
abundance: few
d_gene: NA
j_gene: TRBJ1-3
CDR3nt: TGTGCCAGCAGCGCGGGGTTCCTCAGTACCTTCTCTGGAAACACCATATATTTT
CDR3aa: CASSAGFLSTFSGNTIYF

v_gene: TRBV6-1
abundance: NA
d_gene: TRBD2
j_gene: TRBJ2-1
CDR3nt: TGTGCCAGCAGTGAACAGCTAGCGGGGGGGAACAATGAGCAGTTCTTC
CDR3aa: CASSEQLAGGNNEQFF

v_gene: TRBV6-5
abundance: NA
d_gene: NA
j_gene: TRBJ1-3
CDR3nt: TGTGCCAGCCCTGACACGAGCTCTGGAAACACCATATATTTT
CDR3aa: CASPDTSSGNTIYF

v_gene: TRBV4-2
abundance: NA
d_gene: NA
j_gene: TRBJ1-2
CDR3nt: TGTGCCAGCAGCCAAGAGTCAGGGCCTACTAACTATGGCTACACCTTC
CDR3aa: CASSQESGPTNYGYTF

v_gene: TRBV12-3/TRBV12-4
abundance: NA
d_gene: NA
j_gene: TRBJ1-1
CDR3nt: TGTGCCAGTGGACAGCAAGGGGACACTGAAGCTTTCTTT
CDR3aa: CASGQQGDTEAFF

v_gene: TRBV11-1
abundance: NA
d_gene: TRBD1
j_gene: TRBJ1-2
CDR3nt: TGTGCCAGCAGCCCGACAGGGTTAGATTATGGCTACACCTTC
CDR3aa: CASSPTGLDYGYTF

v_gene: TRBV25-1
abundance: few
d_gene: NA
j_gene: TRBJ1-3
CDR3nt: TGTGCCAGCAGTGATCCCACAGGGATGGGAAACACCATATATTTT
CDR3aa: CASSDPTGMGNTIYF

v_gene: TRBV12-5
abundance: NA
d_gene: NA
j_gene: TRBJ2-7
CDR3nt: TGTGCTAGTGGTTTTCATACAGGGAAATCCTACGAGCAGTACTTC
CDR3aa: CASGFHTGKSYEQYF

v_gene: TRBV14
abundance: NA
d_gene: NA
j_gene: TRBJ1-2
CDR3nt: TGTGCCAGCAGCCTCGGGGGCTATGGCTACACCTTC
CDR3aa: CASSLGGYGYTF

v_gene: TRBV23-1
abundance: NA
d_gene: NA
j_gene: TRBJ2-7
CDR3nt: TGCGCCAGCGCAACGGACTCGCTCGGAAAGCAGTACTTC
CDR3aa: CASATDSLGKQYF

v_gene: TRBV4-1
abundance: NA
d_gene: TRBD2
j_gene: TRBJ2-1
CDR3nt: TGCGCCAGCAGCCAACCGACTAGCGGGGGGGCCGGCGAGCAGTTCTTC
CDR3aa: CASSQPTSGGAGEQFF

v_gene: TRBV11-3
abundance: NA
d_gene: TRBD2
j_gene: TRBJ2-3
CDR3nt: TGTGCCAGCAGCCCCACCGGGACTATTGGCACAGATACGCAGTATTTT
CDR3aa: CASSPTGTIGTDTQYF

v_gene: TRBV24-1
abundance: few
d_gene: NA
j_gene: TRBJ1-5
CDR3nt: TGTGCCACCAGTGACGCCAGTCGACAAGAGCCCCAGCATTTT
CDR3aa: CATSDASRQEPQHF

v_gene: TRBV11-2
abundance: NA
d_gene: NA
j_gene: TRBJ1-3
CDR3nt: TGTGCCAGCAGTACAGGGAACACCATATATTTT
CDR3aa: CASSTGNTIYF

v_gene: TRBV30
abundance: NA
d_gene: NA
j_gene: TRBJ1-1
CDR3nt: TGTGCCCTGGGGGTGGGGGGTGAAGCTTTCTTT
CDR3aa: CALGVGGEAFF

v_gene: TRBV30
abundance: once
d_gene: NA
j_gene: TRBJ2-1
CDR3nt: TGTGCCTGGAGTCCAGACAATGAGCAGTTCTTC
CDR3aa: CAWSPDNEQFF

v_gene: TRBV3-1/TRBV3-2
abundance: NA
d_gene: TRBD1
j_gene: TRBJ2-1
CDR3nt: TGTGCCAGCAGCCAAGCGGGGGACAGGGCCTACAATGAGCAGTTCTTC
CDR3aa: CASSQAGDRAYNEQFF

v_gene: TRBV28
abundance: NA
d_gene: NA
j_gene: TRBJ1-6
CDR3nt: TGTGCCAGCAGTTCCCACATTACCAGGGGACTATATAATTCACCCCTCCACTTT
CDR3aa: CASSSHITRGLYNSPLHF

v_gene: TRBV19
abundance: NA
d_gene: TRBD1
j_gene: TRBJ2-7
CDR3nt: TGTGCCAGTAGTCGGACAGGGGAGTACGAGCAGTACTTC
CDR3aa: CASSRTGEYEQYF

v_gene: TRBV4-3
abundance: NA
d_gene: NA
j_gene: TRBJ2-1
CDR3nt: TGCGCCAGCAGTCTGACCGGGACTGCCTACAATGAGCAGTTCTTC
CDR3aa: CASSLTGTAYNEQFF

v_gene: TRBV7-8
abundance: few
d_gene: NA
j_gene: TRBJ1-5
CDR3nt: TGTGCCAGCAGCTCCATGGGTAGCCGCAATCAGCCCCAGCATTTT
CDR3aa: CASSSMGSRNQPQHF

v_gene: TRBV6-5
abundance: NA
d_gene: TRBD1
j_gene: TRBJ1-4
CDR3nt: TGTGCCAGCAGTTACTCGAGAAGACAGGGGGGGTTAAAACTGTTTTTT
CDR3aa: CASSYSRRQGGLKLFF

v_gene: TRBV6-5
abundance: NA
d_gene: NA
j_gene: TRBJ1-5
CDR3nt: TGTGCCAGCGCGCAGGGGCCTTATAATCAGCCCCAGCATTTT
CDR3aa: CASAQGPYNQPQHF

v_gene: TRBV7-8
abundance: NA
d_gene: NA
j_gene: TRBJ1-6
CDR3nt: TGTGCCAGCAGCCATCCTGGAGGACCCCTCCACTTT
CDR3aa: CASSHPGGPLHF

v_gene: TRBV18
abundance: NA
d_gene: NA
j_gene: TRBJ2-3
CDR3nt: TGTGCCAGCTCACCGGGGCGGGGGCCAGATACGCAGTATTTT
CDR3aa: CASSPGRGPDTQYF

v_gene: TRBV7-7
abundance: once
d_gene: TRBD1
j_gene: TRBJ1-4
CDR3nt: TGTGCTAGCAGCTTGGACAGGGCAACTAATGAAAAACTGTTTTTT
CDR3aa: CASSLDRATNEKLFF

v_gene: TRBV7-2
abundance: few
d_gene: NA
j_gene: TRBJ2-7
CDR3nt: TGTGCCAGCAGCTTAGGGGACGGGGGGCTTTACGAGCAGTACTTC
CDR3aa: CASSLGDGGLYEQYF

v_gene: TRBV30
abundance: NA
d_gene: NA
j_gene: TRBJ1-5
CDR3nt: TGTGCCTGGAGTGTCAGGGACAATCAGCCCCAGCATTTT
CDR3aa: CAWSVRDNQPQHF

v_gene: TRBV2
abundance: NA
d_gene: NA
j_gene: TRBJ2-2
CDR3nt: TGTGCCAGCAGCCAGACAGACGGGACCGGGGAGCTGTTTTTT
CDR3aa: CASSQTDGTGELFF

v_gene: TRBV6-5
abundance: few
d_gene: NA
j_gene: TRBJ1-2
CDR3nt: TGTGCCAGCGTGTCGGGCCCTAGCGGGTATGGCTACACCTTC
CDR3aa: CASVSGPSGYGYTF

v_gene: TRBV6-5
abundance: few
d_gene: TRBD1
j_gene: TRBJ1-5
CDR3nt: TGTGCCAGCACCGACAGGGGGACGAATCAGCCCCAGCATTTT
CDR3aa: CASTDRGTNQPQHF

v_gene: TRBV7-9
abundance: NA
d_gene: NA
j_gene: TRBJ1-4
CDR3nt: TGTGCCAGCAGTTTACAGGGAGGTAATGAAAAACTGTTTTTT
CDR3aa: CASSLQGGNEKLFF

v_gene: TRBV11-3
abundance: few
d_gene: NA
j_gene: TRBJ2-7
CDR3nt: TGTGCCAGCAGCTTAGAACAGGGCTACGAGCAGTACTTC
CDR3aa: CASSLEQGYEQYF

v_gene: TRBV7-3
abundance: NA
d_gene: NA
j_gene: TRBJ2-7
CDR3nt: TGTGCCAGCAGCTTAACGCCAGGCTACAAGCAGTACTTC
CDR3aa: CASSLTPGYKQYF

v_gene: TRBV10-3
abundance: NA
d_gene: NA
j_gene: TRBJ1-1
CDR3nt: TGTGCCATCGCGAGTCCTCTGAACACTGAAGCTTTCTTT
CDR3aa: CAIASPLNTEAFF

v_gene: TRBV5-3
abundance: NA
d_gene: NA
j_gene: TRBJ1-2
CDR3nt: TGTGCCAGGGGGAGGGTTTATGGCTACACCTTC
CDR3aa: CARGRVYGYTF

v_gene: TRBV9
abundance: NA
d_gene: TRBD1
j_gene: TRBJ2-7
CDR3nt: TGTGCCAGCAGCGAGGGGCCAAGACAGGGGGCGCGCGAGCAGTACTTC
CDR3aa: CASSEGPRQGAREQYF

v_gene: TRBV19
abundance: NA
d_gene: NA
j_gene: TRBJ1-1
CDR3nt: TGTGCCAGTAATCGGGTGCTGGGTTCTAAGGCTTTCTTT
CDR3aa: CASNRVLGSKAFF

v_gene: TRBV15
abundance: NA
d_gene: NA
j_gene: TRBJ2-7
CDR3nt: TGTGCCACCAGCAGAGGGGTATCGGGGACCTACGAGCAGTACTTC
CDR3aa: CATSRGVSGTYEQYF